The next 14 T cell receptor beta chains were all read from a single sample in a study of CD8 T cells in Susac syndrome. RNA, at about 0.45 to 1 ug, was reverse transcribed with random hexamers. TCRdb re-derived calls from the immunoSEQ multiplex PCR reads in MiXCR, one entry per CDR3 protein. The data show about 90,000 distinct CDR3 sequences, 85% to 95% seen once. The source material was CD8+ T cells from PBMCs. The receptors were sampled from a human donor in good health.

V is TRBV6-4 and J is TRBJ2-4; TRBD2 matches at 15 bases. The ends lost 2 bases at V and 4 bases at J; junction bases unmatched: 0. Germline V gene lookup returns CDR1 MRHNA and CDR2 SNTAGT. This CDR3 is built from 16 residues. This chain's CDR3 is CASSDGTSGGKNIQYF. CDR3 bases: TGTGCCAGCAGTGACGGGACTAGCGGGGGGAAAAACATTCAGTACTTC.

CDR3 in amino acids: CASSIVAGDTGELFF. DNA for the CDR3: TGTGCCAGTAGTATAGTCGCAGGGGACACCGGGGAGCTGTTTTTT. This chain links TRBV19 with TRBJ2-2, with a weak D call TRBD1 (6 bases). Deletions cut 1 base from V and 3 bases from J, with 9 bases between. The CDR3 contains 15 residues. Per the germline V gene, CDR1 is LNHDA and CDR2 is SQIVND (reference sequence).

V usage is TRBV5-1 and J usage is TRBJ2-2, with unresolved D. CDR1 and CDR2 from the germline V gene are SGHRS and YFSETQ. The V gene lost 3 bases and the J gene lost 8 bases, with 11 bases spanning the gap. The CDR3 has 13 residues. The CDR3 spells CASSSAPEGELFF. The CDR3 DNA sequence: TGCGCCAGCAGCTCTGCCCCAGAGGGGGAGCTGTTTTTT.

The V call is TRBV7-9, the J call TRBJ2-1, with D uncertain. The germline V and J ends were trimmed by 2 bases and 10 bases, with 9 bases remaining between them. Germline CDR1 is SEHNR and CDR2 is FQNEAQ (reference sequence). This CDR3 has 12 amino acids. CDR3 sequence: CASSLFSEEQFF. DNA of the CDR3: TGTGCCAGCAGCTTATTCTCGGAGGAGCAGTTCTTC.

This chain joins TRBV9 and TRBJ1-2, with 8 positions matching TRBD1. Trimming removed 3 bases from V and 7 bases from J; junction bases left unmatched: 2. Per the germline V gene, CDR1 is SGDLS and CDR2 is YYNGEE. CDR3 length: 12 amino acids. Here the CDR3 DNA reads TGTGCCAGCAGCGGGACAGGGAGTGGCTACACCTTC. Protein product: CASSGTGSGYTF.

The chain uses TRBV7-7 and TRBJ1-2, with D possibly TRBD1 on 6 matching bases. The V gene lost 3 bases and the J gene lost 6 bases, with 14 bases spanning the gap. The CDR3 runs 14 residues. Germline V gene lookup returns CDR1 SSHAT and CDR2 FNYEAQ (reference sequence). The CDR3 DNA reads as TGTGCCAGCAGCTTCCGTACAGGGTTACATGGCTACACCTTC. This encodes CASSFRTGLHGYTF.

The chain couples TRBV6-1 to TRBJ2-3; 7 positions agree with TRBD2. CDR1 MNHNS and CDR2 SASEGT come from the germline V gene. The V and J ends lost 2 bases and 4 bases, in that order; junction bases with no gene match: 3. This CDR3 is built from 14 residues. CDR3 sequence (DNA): TGTGCCAGCAGTGAAAGCGGGGTGGCAGATACGCAGTATTTT. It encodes CASSESGVADTQYF.

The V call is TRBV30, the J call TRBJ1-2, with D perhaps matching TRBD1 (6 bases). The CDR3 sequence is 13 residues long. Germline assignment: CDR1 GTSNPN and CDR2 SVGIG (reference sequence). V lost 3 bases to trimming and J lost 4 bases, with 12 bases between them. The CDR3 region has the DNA TGTGCCTGGAGCCCCGGGGGCGGCTATGGCTACACCTTC. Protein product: CAWSPGGGYGYTF. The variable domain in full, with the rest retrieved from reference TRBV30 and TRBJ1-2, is SQTIHQWPATLVQPVGSPLSLECTVEGTSNPNLYWYRQAAGRGLQLLFYSVGIGQISSEVPQNLSASRPQDRQFILSSKKLLLSDSGFYLCAWSPGGGYGYTFGSGTRLTVV.

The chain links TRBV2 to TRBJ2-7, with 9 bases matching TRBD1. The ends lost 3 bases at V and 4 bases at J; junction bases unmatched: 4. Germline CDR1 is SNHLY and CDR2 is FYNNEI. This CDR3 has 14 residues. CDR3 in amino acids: CASSDGTGFYEQYF. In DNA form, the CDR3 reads TGTGCCAGCAGTGATGGGACAGGGTTTTACGAGCAGTACTTC.

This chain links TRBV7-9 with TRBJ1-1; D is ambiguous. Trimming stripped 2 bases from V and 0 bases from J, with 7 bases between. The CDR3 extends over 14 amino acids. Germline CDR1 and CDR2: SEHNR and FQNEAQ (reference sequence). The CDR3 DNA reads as TGTGCCAGCAGCTTACTAGCCATGAACACTGAAGCTTTCTTT. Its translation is CASSLLAMNTEAFF.

This CDR3 is CASSSISGGWGEKLFF. The CDR3 DNA reads as TGTGCCAGTAGTTCGATTTCCGGGGGCTGGGGTGAAAAACTGTTTTTT. The V gene is TRBV19, the J gene TRBJ1-4; maybe TRBD1 (6 bases). Trimming removed 5 bases from V and 7 bases from J, with 20 bases in between. The germline CDR1 and CDR2 sequences are LNHDA and SQIVND (reference sequence). The CDR3 covers 16 residues.

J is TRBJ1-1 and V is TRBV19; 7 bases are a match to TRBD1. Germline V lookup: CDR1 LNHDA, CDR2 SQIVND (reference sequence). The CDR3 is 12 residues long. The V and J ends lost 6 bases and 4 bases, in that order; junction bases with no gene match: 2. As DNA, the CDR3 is TGTGCCAGTAGGGAGGGGGCCACTGAAGCTTTCTTT. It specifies CASREGATEAFF.

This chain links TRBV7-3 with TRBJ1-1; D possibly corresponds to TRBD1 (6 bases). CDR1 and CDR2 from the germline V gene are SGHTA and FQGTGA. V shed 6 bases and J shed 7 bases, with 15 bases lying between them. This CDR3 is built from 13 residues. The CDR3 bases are TGTGCCAGCAGAGGGGAAGGGGGAGTTGAAGCTTTCTTT. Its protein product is CASRGEGGVEAFF.

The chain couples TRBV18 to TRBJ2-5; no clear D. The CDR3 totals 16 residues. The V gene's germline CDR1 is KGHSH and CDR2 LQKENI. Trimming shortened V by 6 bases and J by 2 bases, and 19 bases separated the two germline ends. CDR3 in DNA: TGTGCCAGCTCCTCCGGGTCGCGGCCTACTCAAGAGACCCAGTACTTC. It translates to CASSSGSRPTQETQYF.